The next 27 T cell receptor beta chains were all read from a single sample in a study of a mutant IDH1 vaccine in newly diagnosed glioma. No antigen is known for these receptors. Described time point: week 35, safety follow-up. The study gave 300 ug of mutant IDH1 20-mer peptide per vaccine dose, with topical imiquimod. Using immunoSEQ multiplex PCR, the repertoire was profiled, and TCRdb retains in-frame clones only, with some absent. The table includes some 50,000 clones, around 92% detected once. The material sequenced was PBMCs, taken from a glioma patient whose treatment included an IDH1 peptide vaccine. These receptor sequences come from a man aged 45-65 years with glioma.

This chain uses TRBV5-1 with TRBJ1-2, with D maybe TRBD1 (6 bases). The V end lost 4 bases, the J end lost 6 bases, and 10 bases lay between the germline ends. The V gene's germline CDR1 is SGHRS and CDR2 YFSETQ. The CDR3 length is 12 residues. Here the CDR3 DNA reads TGCGCCAGCAGCGAACAGGGTAATGGCTACACCTTC. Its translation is CASSEQGNGYTF.

Here the CDR3 DNA reads TGTGCCAGCAGCTTGGGCGGGATGGGTAGCAATCAGCCCCAGCATTTT. Its translation is CASSLGGMGSNQPQHF. V and J are TRBV5-4 and TRBJ1-5; D gene ambiguous. Trimming stripped 0 bases from V and 0 bases from J, with 10 bases between. The germline CDR1 and CDR2 sequences are SGHNT and YYREEE (reference sequence). The CDR3 is 16 residues long. The variable domain in full, completed from reference TRBV5-4 and TRBJ1-5, reads ETGVTQSPTHLIKTRGQQVTLRCSSQSGHNTVSWYQQALGQGPQFIFQYYREEENGRGNFPPRFSGLQFPNYSSELNVNALELDDSALYLCASSLGGMGSNQPQHFGDGTRLSIL.

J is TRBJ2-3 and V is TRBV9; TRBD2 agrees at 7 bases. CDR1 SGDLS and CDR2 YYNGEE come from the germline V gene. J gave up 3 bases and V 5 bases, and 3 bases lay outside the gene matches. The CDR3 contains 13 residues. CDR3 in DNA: TGTGCCAGCAGAGCGGGATCAACAGATACGCAGTATTTT. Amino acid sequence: CASRAGSTDTQYF.

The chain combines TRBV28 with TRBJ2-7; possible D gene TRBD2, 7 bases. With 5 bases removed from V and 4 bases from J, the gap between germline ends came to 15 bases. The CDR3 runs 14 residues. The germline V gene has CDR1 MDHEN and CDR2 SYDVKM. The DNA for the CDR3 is TGTGCCAGCAGTCTACAGGGAGGGGGGTACGAGCAGTACTTC. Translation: CASSLQGGGYEQYF. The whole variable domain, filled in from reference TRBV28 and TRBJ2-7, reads DVKVTQSSRYLVKRTGEKVFLECVQDMDHENMFWYRQDPGLGLRLIYFSYDVKMKEKGDIPEGYSVSREKKERFSLILESASTNQTSMYLCASSLQGGGYEQYFGPGTRLTVT.

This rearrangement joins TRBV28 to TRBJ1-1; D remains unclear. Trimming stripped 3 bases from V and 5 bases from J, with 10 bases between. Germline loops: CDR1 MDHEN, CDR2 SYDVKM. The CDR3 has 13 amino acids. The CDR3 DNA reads TGTGCCAGCAGTTTGGTCGGGGAGACTGAAGCTTTCTTT. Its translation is CASSLVGETEAFF.

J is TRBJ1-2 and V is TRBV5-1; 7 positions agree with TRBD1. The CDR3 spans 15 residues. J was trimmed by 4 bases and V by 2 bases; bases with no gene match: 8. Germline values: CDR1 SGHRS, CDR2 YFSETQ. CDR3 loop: CASSFGTTGIYGYTF. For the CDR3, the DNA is TGCGCCAGCAGCTTTGGGACGACAGGGATCTATGGCTACACCTTC.

DNA for the CDR3: TGTGCCAGCAGTTACTCGGCGGGAGCCTACGAGCAGTACTTC. This codes for CASSYSAGAYEQYF. This chain connects TRBV6-6 to TRBJ2-7, with 7 nucleotides matching TRBD2. Germline loops: CDR1 MNHNY, CDR2 SVGAGI (reference sequence). The ends lost 0 bases at V and 2 bases at J; junction bases unmatched: 1. The CDR3 runs 14 residues.

The CDR3 region is CASSLDGTAGNTIYF. The CDR3 coding sequence is TGTGCCAGCAGTTTAGACGGGACAGCCGGAAACACCATATATTTT. The rearrangement links TRBV28 to TRBJ1-3; 7 bases map to TRBD1. CDR1 MDHEN and CDR2 SYDVKM come from the germline V gene. This CDR3 has 15 residues. V was pared by 2 bases and J by 4 bases, with 5 bases of the junction left unmatched.

The CDR3 coding sequence is TGTGCCAGCAGTGGCCGGGAAGCTTTCTTT. Its protein is CASSGREAFF. This chain links TRBV6-4 with TRBJ1-1, with D hard to call. The V gene's germline CDR1 is MRHNA and CDR2 SNTAGT. Trimming cost V 4 bases and J 8 bases, with 5 bases left between them. The CDR3 loop spans 10 amino acids.

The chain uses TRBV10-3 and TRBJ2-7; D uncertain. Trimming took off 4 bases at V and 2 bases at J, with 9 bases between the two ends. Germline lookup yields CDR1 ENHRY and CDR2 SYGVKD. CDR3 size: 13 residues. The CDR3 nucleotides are TGTGCCATCAGTGGTTTTGGGGCCTACGAGCAGTACTTC. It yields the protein CAISGFGAYEQYF.

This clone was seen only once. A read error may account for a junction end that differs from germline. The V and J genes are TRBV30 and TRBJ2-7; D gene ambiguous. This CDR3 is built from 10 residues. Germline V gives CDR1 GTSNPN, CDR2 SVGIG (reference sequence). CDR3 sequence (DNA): TGTGCCTGGAGAAAAGGTTCTTCGGACTTC. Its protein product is CAWRKGSSDF.

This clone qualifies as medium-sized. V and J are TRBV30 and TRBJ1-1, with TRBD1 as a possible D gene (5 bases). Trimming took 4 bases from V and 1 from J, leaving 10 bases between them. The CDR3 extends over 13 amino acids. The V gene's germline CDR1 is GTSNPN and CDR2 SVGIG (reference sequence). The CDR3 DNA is TGTGCCTGGATCAAAGGGGAGAACACTGAAGCTTTCTTT. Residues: CAWIKGENTEAFF. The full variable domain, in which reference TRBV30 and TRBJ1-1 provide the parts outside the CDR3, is SQTIHQWPATLVQPVGSPLSLECTVEGTSNPNLYWYRQAAGRGLQLLFYSVGIGQISSEVPQNLSASRPQDRQFILSSKKLLLSDSGFYLCAWIKGENTEAFFGQGTRLTVV.

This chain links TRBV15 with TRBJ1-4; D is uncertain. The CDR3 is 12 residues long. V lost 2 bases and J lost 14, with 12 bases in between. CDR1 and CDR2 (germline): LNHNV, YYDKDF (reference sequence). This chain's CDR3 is CATSRPPDALFF. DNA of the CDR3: TGTGCCACCAGCAGACCTCCTGACGCCCTGTTTTTT.

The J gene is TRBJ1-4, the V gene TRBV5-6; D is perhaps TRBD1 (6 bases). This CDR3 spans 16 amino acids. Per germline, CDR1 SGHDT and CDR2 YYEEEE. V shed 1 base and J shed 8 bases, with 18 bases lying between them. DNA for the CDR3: TGTGCCAGCAGCTTGTCATGGACAGAGGAACTGGAAAAACTGTTTTTT. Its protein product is CASSLSWTEELEKLFF.

The CDR3 coding sequence is TGCGCCAGCAGCGACTCAGCGGGAGCGGATACGCAGTATTTT. It specifies CASSDSAGADTQYF. The genes are TRBV5-1 and TRBJ2-3, with 8 bases fitting TRBD2. The CDR3 covers 14 residues. Germline loops: CDR1 SGHRS, CDR2 YFSETQ. The ends lost 4 bases at V and 6 bases at J; junction bases unmatched: 7.

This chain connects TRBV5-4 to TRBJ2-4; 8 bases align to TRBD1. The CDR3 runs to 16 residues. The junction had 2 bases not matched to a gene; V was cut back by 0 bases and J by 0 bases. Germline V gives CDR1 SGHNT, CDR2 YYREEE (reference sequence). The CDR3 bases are TGTGCCAGCAGCTTGGGACAGGGGTTAGCCAAAAACATTCAGTACTTC. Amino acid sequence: CASSLGQGLAKNIQYF.

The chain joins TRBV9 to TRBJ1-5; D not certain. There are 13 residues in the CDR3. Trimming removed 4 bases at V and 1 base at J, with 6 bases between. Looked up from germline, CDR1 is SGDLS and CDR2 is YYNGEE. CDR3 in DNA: TGTGCCAGCAGCCCGGGGAGCAATCAGCCCCAGCATTTT. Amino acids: CASSPGSNQPQHF.

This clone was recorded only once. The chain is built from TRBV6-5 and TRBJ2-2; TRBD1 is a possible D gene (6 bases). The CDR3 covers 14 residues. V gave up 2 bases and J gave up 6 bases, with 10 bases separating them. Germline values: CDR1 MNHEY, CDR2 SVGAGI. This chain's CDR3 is CASSYEGEPGELFF. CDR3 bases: TGTGCCAGCAGTTACGAGGGGGAACCCGGGGAGCTGTTTTTT.

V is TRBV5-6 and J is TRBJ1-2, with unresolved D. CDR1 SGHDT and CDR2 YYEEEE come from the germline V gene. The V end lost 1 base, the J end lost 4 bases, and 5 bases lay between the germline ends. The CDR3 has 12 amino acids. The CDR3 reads CASSLNGYGYTF. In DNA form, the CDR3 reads TGTGCCAGCAGCTTGAATGGCTATGGCTACACCTTC.

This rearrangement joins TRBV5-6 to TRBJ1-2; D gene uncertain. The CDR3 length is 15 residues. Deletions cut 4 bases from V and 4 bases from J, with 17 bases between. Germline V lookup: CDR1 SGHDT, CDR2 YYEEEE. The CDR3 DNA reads TGTGCCAGCAGCCTGGGCGTGGGAGTCAGCTATGGCTACACCTTC. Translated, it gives CASSLGVGVSYGYTF.

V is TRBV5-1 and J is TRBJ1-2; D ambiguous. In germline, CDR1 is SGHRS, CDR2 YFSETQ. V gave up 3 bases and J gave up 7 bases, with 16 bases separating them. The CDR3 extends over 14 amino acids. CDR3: CASSYEAGSSGYTF. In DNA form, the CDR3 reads TGCGCCAGCAGCTACGAGGCCGGCTCGTCTGGCTACACCTTC.

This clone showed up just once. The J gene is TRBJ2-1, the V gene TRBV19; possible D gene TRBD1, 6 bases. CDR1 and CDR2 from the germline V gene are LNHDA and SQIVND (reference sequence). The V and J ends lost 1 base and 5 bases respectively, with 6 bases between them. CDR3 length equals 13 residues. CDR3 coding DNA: TGTGCCAGTAGTATAGGGGACAACAATGAGCAGTTCTTC. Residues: CASSIGDNNEQFF.

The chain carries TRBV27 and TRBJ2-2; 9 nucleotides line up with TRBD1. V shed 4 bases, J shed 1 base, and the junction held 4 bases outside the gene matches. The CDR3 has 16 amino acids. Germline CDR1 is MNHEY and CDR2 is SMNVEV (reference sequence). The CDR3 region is CASSYRDRENTGELFF. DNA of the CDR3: TGTGCCAGCAGTTACCGGGACAGGGAGAACACCGGGGAGCTGTTTTTT.

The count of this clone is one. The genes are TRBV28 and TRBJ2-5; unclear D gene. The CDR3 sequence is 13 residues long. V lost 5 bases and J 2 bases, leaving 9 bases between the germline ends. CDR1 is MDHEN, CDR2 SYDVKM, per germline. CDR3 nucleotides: TGTGCCAGCAGTCCGGTCTGGCAAGAGACCCAGTACTTC. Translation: CASSPVWQETQYF. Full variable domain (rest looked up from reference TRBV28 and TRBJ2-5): DVKVTQSSRYLVKRTGEKVFLECVQDMDHENMFWYRQDPGLGLRLIYFSYDVKMKEKGDIPEGYSVSREKKERFSLILESASTNQTSMYLCASSPVWQETQYFGPGTRLLVL.

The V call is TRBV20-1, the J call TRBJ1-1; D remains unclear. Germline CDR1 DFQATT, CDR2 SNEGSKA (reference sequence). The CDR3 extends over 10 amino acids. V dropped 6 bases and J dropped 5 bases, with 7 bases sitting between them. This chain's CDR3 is CSAKGTEAFF. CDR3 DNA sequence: TGCAGTGCCAAAGGGACTGAAGCTTTCTTT.

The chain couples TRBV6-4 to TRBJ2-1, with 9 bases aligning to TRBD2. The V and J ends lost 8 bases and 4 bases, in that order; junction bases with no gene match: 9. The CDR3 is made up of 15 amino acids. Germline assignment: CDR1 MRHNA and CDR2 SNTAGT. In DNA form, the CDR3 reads TGTGCCAGCGGCACCTCAGCGGGAGGATACAATGAGCAGTTCTTC. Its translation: CASGTSAGGYNEQFF.

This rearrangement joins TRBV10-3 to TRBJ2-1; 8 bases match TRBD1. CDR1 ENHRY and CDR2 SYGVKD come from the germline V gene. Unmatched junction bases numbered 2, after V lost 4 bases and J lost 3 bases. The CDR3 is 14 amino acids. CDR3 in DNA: TGTGCCATCAGTGGACAGGGGCTCTACAATGAGCAGTTCTTC. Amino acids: CAISGQGLYNEQFF.